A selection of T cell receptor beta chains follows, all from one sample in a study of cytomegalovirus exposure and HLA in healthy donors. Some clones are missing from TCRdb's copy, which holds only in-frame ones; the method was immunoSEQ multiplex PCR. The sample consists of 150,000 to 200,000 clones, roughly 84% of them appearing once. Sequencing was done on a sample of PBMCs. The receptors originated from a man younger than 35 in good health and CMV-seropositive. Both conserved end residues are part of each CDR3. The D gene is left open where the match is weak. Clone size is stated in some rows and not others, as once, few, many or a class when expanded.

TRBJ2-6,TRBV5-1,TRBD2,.,TGCGCCAGCAGCTTGCCTAGCGGGAGGGCCTCTGGGGCCAACGTCCTGACTTTC,CASSLPSGRASGANVLTF
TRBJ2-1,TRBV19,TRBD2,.,TGTGCCAGTAGTATTCCCAGCGGGAGGCGCTACAATGAGCAGTTCTTC,CASSIPSGRRYNEQFF
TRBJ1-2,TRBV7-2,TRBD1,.,TGTGCCAGCAGCCCTCCGGGACAGGGCATCGTCGGTGGCTACACCTTC,CASSPPGQGIVGGYTF
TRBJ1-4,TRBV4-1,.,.,TGCGCCAGCAGCACTATAGGGGGTCCAGCAACTAATGAAAAACTGTTTTTT,CASSTIGGPATNEKLFF
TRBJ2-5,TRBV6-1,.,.,TGTGCCAGCAGTGAGCGTTTGACTTGGACCCAGTACTTC,CASSERLTWTQYF
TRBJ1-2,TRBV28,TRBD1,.,TGTGCCAGCAGAGCACAGGGGGCGAGGGGTGGCTACACCTTC,CASRAQGARGGYTF
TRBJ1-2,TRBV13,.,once,TGTGCCAGCAGTCCACTGGGGGGGGATGGCTACACCTTC,CASSPLGGDGYTF
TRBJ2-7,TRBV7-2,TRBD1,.,TGTGCCAGCAGCGGAACCGGGACAGGGAACGGCGAGCAGTACTTC,CASSGTGTGNGEQYF
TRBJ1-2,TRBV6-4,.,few,TGTGCCAGCAGTGCGTCCACAGGACTAAACTATGGCTACACCTTC,CASSASTGLNYGYTF
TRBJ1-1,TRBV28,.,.,TGTGCCAGCAGCGTCCAGGGAGGCACTGAAGCTTTCTTT,CASSVQGGTEAFF
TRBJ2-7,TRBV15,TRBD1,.,TGTGCCACCAGCAGGAGGGCGCCCGGGTTGGGACAGGGAATATTCGACGAGCAGTACTTC,CATSRRAPGLGQGIFDEQYF